This T cell receptor beta chain was identified in a study of T cell responses to AZD1222 COVID-19 vaccine. There are a few counts of this clone. The antigen is not known. Method: immunoSEQ multiplex PCR; TCRdb's copy keeps in-frame clones and lacks some. The table has 95,000 to 100,000 clones, 87% seen once; the top ten hold about 15%. Trimming removed 6 bases from V and 0 bases from J, with 16 bases in between. CDR3 size: 15 residues. CDR1 and CDR2 (germline): SGHDT, YYEEEE. General observations from the study: Repertoires were sampled only after the peak T cell response. Reportedly, nearly half of unique spike TCRs recognized epitopes outside B.1.351/B.1.1.7 mutations.

The material sequenced was peripheral blood, taken on day 0 of AZD1222 vaccination. The receptor was isolated from an adult in good health. The chain employs TRBV5-6 and TRBJ2-7, with D perhaps TRBD2 (6 bases). The CDR3 DNA reads as TGTGCCAGCACCACCGGGGGTTGGGGCTCCTACGAGCAGTACTTC. Its protein is CASTTGGWGSYEQYF.